Listed below are T cell receptor beta chains from one sample, sequenced in a study of shared clonotypes between healthy human individuals. Repertoires were generated with immunoSEQ multiplex PCR, while TCRdb's copy carries only in-frame clones and drops some. The sample holds some 2,100,000 clones; 93% are singletons and the top ten take about 1.8%. Sequenced material: naive CD8+ T cells from PBMCs. These TCRs come from a man aged 18 to 29 in good health. Some clones in this sample may be carry-over from other donors' samples. Both conserved end residues are part of each CDR3. Fields, in order: J gene, V gene, CDR3 protein.

J: TRBJ2-7
V: TRBV7-9
CDR3: CASSSGGAEQYF

J: TRBJ2-7
V: TRBV18
CDR3: CASSPAGGNYEQYF

J: TRBJ2-7
V: TRBV27
CDR3: CASSLITGAEEQYF

J: TRBJ1-1
V: TRBV7-2
CDR3: CASSSPGTENTEAFF

J: TRBJ2-2
V: TRBV7-6
CDR3: CASSSQGATGELFF

J: TRBJ2-1
V: TRBV5-4
CDR3: CASSFTGGNEQFF

J: TRBJ1-1
V: TRBV4-3
CDR3: CASSQRGGATEAFF

J: TRBJ2-7
V: TRBV5-1
CDR3: CASSAPGLAGSPEQYF

J: TRBJ1-5
V: TRBV30
CDR3: CAWSVATNQPQHF

J: TRBJ1-2
V: TRBV27
CDR3: CASAGRGDSKSGYTF

J: TRBJ1-1
V: TRBV7-3
CDR3: CASSLGHRAEAFF

J: TRBJ1-5
V: TRBV15
CDR3: CATSPEYSNQPQHF

J: TRBJ1-1
V: TRBV27
CDR3: CASSPRQGVYTEAFF

J: TRBJ2-7
V: TRBV27
CDR3: CASSLSLAGSSYEQYF

J: TRBJ1-1
V: TRBV19
CDR3: CASSIGPAWGVVNTEAFF

J: TRBJ1-1
V: TRBV6-5
CDR3: CASSYLEGNTEAFF

J: TRBJ2-1
V: TRBV6-6
CDR3: CASSLLKAIEQFF

J: TRBJ2-7
V: TRBV9
CDR3: CASSVGDLYEQYF

J: TRBJ2-7
V: TRBV27
CDR3: CASSTDSRGYEQYF

J: TRBJ1-1
V: TRBV5-6
CDR3: CASSPAGGWTEAFF

J: TRBJ2-2
V: TRBV19
CDR3: CASSTRTSGTTNTGELFF

J: TRBJ2-1
V: TRBV7-6
CDR3: CASSLGLAAAPSEQFF

J: TRBJ2-7
V: TRBV27
CDR3: CASSTAGLAAEQYF

J: TRBJ2-7
V: TRBV6-5
CDR3: CASSYRTPGPYEQYF

J: TRBJ2-7
V: TRBV29-1
CDR3: CSVLHDYEQYF

J: TRBJ1-2
V: TRBV28
CDR3: CASSSILDTSFYGYTF

J: TRBJ2-3
V: TRBV5-1
CDR3: CASSTRDPVRSTDTQYF

J: TRBJ1-2
V: TRBV27
CDR3: CASSLTRGGYGYTF

J: TRBJ2-7
V: TRBV6-5
CDR3: CASPQVRVSYEQYF

J: TRBJ2-2
V: TRBV5-1
CDR3: CASQWDSGTGELFF

J: TRBJ2-1
V: TRBV4-1
CDR3: CASSPKNPAYNEQFF

J: TRBJ2-7
V: TRBV6-1
CDR3: CASSAIRSGRPGEQYF

J: TRBJ1-1
V: TRBV7-9
CDR3: CASSLGQGTEAFF

J: TRBJ2-3
V: TRBV19
CDR3: CASADRLTDTQYF

J: TRBJ2-2
V: TRBV14
CDR3: CASSQLPGLAGGPENTGELFF

J: TRBJ2-7
V: TRBV27
CDR3: CASSPITGGFRYEQYF

J: TRBJ2-1
V: TRBV15
CDR3: CATSSYAGLADNNEQFF